Detailed here is one T cell receptor (beta chain). The sample is drawn from a study of shared clonotypes between healthy human individuals. Study in general: Three men and a couple of women, aged 18 to 49, were donors. Used for every donor were three CD4 naive, three CD4 memory, two CD8 naive and one CD8 memory plate.

As defined, naive CD8 cells were CD45RO-negative and positively selected for CCR7, with terminally differentiated effector memory CD45RA+ cells excluded. CDR1 and CDR2 (germline): GTSNPN, SVGIG (reference sequence). The V end was cut by 3 bases, the J end by 4 bases, with 16 bases between. The CDR3 runs to 15 residues. Sequenced by immunoSEQ multiplex PCR; TCRdb stores in-frame clones only, minus some. The repertoire has 1.5 million to 2.5 million clones, approximately 94% of them found once; the top ten carry less than 1.5%. The chain has TRBV30 and TRBJ1-3; a possible D gene is TRBD1 (5 bases). This clonotype was sampled from a man between 18 and 29 years old in good health. The specimen sequenced was naive CD8+ T cells sorted from blood. In DNA form, the CDR3 reads TGTGCCTGGAGGATGTACGAGACAGACGGAAACACCATATATTTT. It encodes CAWRMYETDGNTIYF.